This T cell receptor beta chain was recorded in a study of T-cell memory formation after mild COVID-19. This clonotype was detected a few times. TCR alpha and TCR beta cDNA libraries carrying sample barcodes and UMIs came from 5'RACE with constant-segment primers. TCRdb ran MiXCR on the 5' RACE reads and lists one entry per CDR3 protein. The sample records about 130,000 distinct CDR3 sequences, about 16% being singletons. In germline, CDR1 is SGHRS, CDR2 YFSETQ. After removal of 2 bases from V and 5 bases from J, the junction contained 10 bases not matched to a gene. The CDR3 totals 16 residues. This TCR derives from an adult woman who had mild COVID-19 (a few samples of this study predate the infection). Cell type and time point are not known. This rearrangement joins TRBV5-1 to TRBJ2-7; 10 nucleotides agree with TRBD1. Sequenced material: PBMCs or a T cell subset sorted from them (not recorded which). In DNA form, the CDR3 reads TGCGCCAGCAGCTTCTCACCCCCGGGACAGGGGAACGAGCAGTACTTC. It specifies CASSFSPPGQGNEQYF.